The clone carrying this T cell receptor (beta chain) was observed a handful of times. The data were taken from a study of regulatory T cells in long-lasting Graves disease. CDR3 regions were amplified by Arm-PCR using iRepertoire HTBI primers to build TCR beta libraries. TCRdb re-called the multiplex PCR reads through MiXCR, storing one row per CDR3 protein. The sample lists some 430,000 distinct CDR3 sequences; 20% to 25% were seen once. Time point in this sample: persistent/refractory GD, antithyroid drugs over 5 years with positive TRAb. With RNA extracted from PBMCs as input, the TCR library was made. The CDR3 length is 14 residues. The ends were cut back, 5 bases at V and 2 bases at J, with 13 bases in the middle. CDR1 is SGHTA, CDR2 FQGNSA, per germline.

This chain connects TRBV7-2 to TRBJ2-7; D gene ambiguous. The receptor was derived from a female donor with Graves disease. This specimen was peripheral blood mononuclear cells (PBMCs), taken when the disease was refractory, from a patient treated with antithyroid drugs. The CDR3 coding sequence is TGTGCCAGCAGCCAAGTTATGACGGCCTACGAGCAGTACTTC. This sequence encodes CASSQVMTAYEQYF.